These T cell receptor beta chains were read from a single sample in a study of blood T cell repertoires in COVID-19. Sequencing used immunoSEQ multiplex PCR; TCRdb keeps in-frame clones, though not all of them. The table lists roughly 83,000 clones, around 86% of them singletons, with around 7.3% in the top ten. The sequenced sample was peripheral blood. These receptors were obtained from a man at least 80 years old with active or convalescent COVID-19. Both conserved end residues are part of each CDR3.

CDR3 protein: CASSEHENYGYTF
V gene: TRBV6-1
J gene: TRBJ1-2

CDR3 protein: CASSESVDYGYTF
V gene: TRBV6-4
J gene: TRBJ1-2

CDR3 protein: CASSEALEKVSPLHF
V gene: TRBV6-1
J gene: TRBJ1-6

CDR3 protein: CASSPTAGAQGNTIYF
V gene: TRBV7-9
J gene: TRBJ1-3

CDR3 protein: CASSPGTTIEQFF
V gene: TRBV18
J gene: TRBJ2-1

CDR3 protein: CASSATRDREAFF
V gene: TRBV2
J gene: TRBJ1-1

CDR3 protein: CASSPTPPNRFSTDTQYF
V gene: TRBV2
J gene: TRBJ2-3

CDR3 protein: CASSPPPDRGFANYGYTF
V gene: TRBV19
J gene: TRBJ1-2

CDR3 protein: CASSTTGSWNNQPQHF
V gene: TRBV19
J gene: TRBJ1-5

CDR3 protein: CAISESVWGGTNYGYTF
V gene: TRBV10-3
J gene: TRBJ1-2

CDR3 protein: CASSLGVGSTEAFF
V gene: TRBV5-1
J gene: TRBJ1-1

CDR3 protein: CASSLGHPAETQYF
V gene: TRBV11-3
J gene: TRBJ2-5

CDR3 protein: CASSESWHEAFF
V gene: TRBV10-1
J gene: TRBJ1-1

CDR3 protein: CASSPTIGLSAETQYF
V gene: TRBV3-1/TRBV3-2
J gene: TRBJ2-5

CDR3 protein: CASSSDRVAFF
V gene: TRBV5-6
J gene: TRBJ1-1

CDR3 protein: CASYPRGVSLNYGYTF
V gene: TRBV5-4
J gene: TRBJ1-2

CDR3 protein: CASSVVLQRETQYF
V gene: TRBV5-1
J gene: TRBJ2-5

CDR3 protein: CASSDSKNIQYF
V gene: TRBV10-1
J gene: TRBJ2-4

CDR3 protein: CASSLGQLHQPQHF
V gene: TRBV28
J gene: TRBJ1-5

CDR3 protein: CASSQTGTGGLGTEAFF
V gene: TRBV7-3
J gene: TRBJ1-1

CDR3 protein: CASSKPRTATNEKLFF
V gene: TRBV2
J gene: TRBJ1-4

CDR3 protein: CASSFGRGGSNQPQHF
V gene: TRBV28
J gene: TRBJ1-5

CDR3 protein: CASSRGQGVSTEAFF
V gene: TRBV18
J gene: TRBJ1-1

CDR3 protein: CASSEMPGGGDTQYF
V gene: TRBV6-1
J gene: TRBJ2-3

CDR3 protein: CASSFGDRVSNQPQHF
V gene: TRBV7-2
J gene: TRBJ1-5

CDR3 protein: CASSLERRQVNEKLFF
V gene: TRBV7-2
J gene: TRBJ1-4

CDR3 protein: CAWTGQTNTEAFF
V gene: TRBV30
J gene: TRBJ1-1

CDR3 protein: CASSQDLGAHTEAFF
V gene: TRBV3-1/TRBV3-2
J gene: TRBJ1-1

CDR3 protein: CASSFGETQYF
V gene: TRBV5-1
J gene: TRBJ2-5

CDR3 protein: CASSRGQVNTEAFF
V gene: TRBV27
J gene: TRBJ1-1

CDR3 protein: CASSLAGADTQYF
V gene: TRBV19
J gene: TRBJ2-3

CDR3 protein: CASSPRGEDTGELFF
V gene: TRBV9
J gene: TRBJ2-2

CDR3 protein: CASSRLGSNYGYTF
V gene: TRBV18
J gene: TRBJ1-2

CDR3 protein: CSVQGGSGPQHF
V gene: TRBV29-1
J gene: TRBJ1-5

CDR3 protein: CASSSGGGWTEAFF
V gene: TRBV28
J gene: TRBJ1-1

CDR3 protein: CASSPRGGNEQFF
V gene: TRBV19
J gene: TRBJ2-1

CDR3 protein: CASGHGQGTDTQYF
V gene: TRBV12-5
J gene: TRBJ2-3

CDR3 protein: CASSLDQGWNTEAFF
V gene: TRBV5-1
J gene: TRBJ1-1

CDR3 protein: CATSDWEDNYNEQFF
V gene: TRBV24-1
J gene: TRBJ2-1

CDR3 protein: CASSVGAGSNQPQHF
V gene: TRBV2
J gene: TRBJ1-5